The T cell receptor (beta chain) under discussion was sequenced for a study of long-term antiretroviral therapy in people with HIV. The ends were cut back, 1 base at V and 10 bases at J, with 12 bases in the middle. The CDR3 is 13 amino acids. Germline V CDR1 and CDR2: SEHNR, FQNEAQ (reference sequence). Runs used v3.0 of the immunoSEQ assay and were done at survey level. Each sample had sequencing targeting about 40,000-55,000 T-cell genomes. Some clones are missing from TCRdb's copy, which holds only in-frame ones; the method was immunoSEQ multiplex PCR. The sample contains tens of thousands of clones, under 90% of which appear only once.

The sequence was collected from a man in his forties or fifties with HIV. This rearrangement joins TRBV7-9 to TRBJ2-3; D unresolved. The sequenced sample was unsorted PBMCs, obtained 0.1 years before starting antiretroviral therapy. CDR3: CASSLGGRVAQYF. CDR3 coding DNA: TGTGCCAGCAGCTTAGGGGGTAGGGTAGCGCAGTATTTT.